The 26 T cell receptor beta chains listed next were all sequenced from one sample in a study of blood T cells in healthy people across ages. A J-beta primer mix and a sample-barcoded 5' primer were used in a second PCR of roughly 6 to 12 cycles. TCRdb redid the calling of the 5' RACE reads with MiXCR, one entry per CDR3 protein. The sample yields 1.5 million to 2 million distinct CDR3 sequences, 49% seen once. Sequenced material: blood. The receptor set was obtained from a woman in her thirties or forties in good health.

This chain uses TRBV6-6 with TRBJ2-5; D not certain. CDR3 size: 13 residues. CDR1 and CDR2 from the germline V gene are MNHNY and SVGAGI (reference sequence). The V and J ends lost 5 bases and 4 bases respectively, with 11 bases between them. The CDR3 DNA reads as TGTGCCAGCAGTCGGTGGATCGGAGAGACCCAGTACTTC. Translation: CASSRWIGETQYF.

DNA of the CDR3: TGCAGCGTTGAAGGAGACGCAGCAACTAATGAAAAACTGTTTTTT. It yields the protein CSVEGDAATNEKLFF. The gene calls are TRBV29-1 and TRBJ1-4; D gene uncertain. The CDR3 runs 15 residues. From germline, CDR1 is SQVTM and CDR2 ANQGSEA. The ends were cut back, 1 base at V and 0 bases at J, with 9 bases in the middle.

This clonotype appeared a few times. The rearrangement joins TRBV7-2 to TRBJ2-1; perhaps TRBD1 as D (6 bases). Germline V CDR1 and CDR2: SGHTA, FQGNSA. The CDR3 spans 15 residues. Trimming left V 1 base short and J 7 bases short, with 14 bases between. CDR3 region: CASSLDSGVRNEQFF. CDR3 nucleotide sequence: TGTGCCAGCAGCTTAGATTCAGGGGTTAGGAATGAGCAGTTCTTC.

The chain uses TRBV5-1 and TRBJ2-4; unclear D gene. Between the trimmed V and J ends, which lost 0 bases and 0 bases, there was a span of 13 bases. The CDR3 runs to 17 residues. Germline assignment: CDR1 SGHRS and CDR2 YFSETQ. CDR3: CASSLDLAYGAKNIQYF. The CDR3 DNA reads as TGCGCCAGCAGCTTGGACCTCGCCTATGGAGCCAAAAACATTCAGTACTTC. Filled out from reference TRBV5-1 and TRBJ2-4, the complete variable domain reads KAGVTQTPRYLIKTRGQQVTLSCSPISGHRSVSWYQQTPGQGLQFLFEYFSETQRNKGNFPGRFSGRQFSNSRSEMNVSTLELGDSALYLCASSLDLAYGAKNIQYFGAGTRLSVL.

CDR3 residues: CASSLVGEGTEAFF. The CDR3 DNA sequence: TGTGCCAGCAGTTTGGTGGGAGAAGGCACTGAAGCTTTCTTT. This chain links TRBV12-3 or TRBV12-4 with TRBJ1-1; D unresolved. The CDR3 has 14 residues. V dropped 3 bases and J dropped 4 bases, with 12 bases sitting between them.

This clonotype showed up just once. The rearrangement joins TRBV10-3 to TRBJ2-5; 11 positions match TRBD1. With 5 bases clipped from V and 11 bases from J, the junction kept 19 bases outside the gene matches. This CDR3 is 17 amino acids long. Looked up from germline, CDR1 is ENHRY and CDR2 is SYGVKD. The CDR3 is CAISRPGQGVDYNEQYF. The CDR3 DNA is TGTGCCATCAGTAGGCCGGGACAGGGGGTCGACTACAATGAGCAGTACTTC.

The chain combines TRBV12-3 or TRBV12-4 with TRBJ1-5; tentatively, D is TRBD1 (5 bases). Trimming cost V 5 bases and J 0 bases, with 17 bases left between them. The CDR3 is made up of 17 amino acids. DNA of the CDR3: TGTGCCAGCAGTCCCCGGGGGACGGTATATAGCAATCAGCCCCAGCATTTT. Protein sequence: CASSPRGTVYSNQPQHF.

V gene TRBV27 combines with J gene TRBJ2-3; a weak D match, TRBD1 (6 bases). This CDR3 spans 15 amino acids. Trimming removed 3 bases at V and 1 base at J, with 11 bases between. CDR1 is MNHEY, CDR2 SMNVEV, per germline (reference sequence). The CDR3 is CASSLGRGCTDTQYF. CDR3 sequence (DNA): TGTGCCAGCAGTTTGGGCAGGGGCTGCACAGATACGCAGTATTTT.

The count of this clonotype is one. The chain has TRBV7-9 and TRBJ2-1; the D gene is possibly TRBD1 (6 bases). V lost 6 bases and J 3 bases, leaving 15 bases between the germline ends. CDR1 and CDR2 from the germline V gene are SEHNR and FQNEAQ (reference sequence). CDR3 length equals 15 residues. The DNA for the CDR3 is TGTGCCAGCAGGCCTACAGGGTTTAGCTACAATGAGCAGTTCTTC. The encoded protein is CASRPTGFSYNEQFF.

The chain links TRBV7-9 to TRBJ1-4; 7 nucleotides match TRBD1. The ends lost 6 bases at V and 6 bases at J; junction bases unmatched: 7. CDR3 length: 14 amino acids. CDR1 SEHNR and CDR2 FQNEAQ come from the germline V gene (reference sequence). The CDR3 loop is CASSLYGTDEKLFF. CDR3 coding DNA: TGTGCCAGCAGTTTATACGGGACAGATGAAAAACTGTTTTTT.

The V gene is TRBV12-3 or TRBV12-4, the J gene TRBJ1-2; tentative D call: TRBD1 (6 bases). The V end lost 5 bases, the J end lost 8 bases, and 15 bases lay between the germline ends. The CDR3 length is 13 residues. CDR3 coding DNA: TGTGCCAGCAGTCCACAGGGTTGGGGAGGCTACACCTTC. This codes for CASSPQGWGGYTF.

The V gene is TRBV11-3, the J gene TRBJ2-5; perhaps TRBD1 as D (6 bases). The CDR3 consists of 15 residues. With 5 bases removed from V and 3 bases from J, the gap between germline ends came to 16 bases. Germline loops: CDR1 SGHNT, CDR2 YENEEA. This chain's CDR3 is CASSRSRGEEETQYF. CDR3 sequence (DNA): TGTGCCAGCAGCCGGTCCAGGGGAGAAGAAGAGACCCAGTACTTC.

This clonotype was seen more than once but under ten times. The gene calls are TRBV28 and TRBJ2-7, with a weak D call TRBD2 (5 bases). The CDR3 totals 15 residues. Looked up from germline, CDR1 is MDHEN and CDR2 is SYDVKM. V gave up 4 bases and J gave up 3 bases, with 16 bases separating them. The CDR3 DNA sequence: TGTGCCAGCAGTTCCCCCAGAGGGATTGGCTACGAGCAGTACTTC. This codes for CASSSPRGIGYEQYF.

This sequence joins TRBV2 and TRBJ2-7; D might be TRBD1 or TRBD2, each matching 7 bases. The germline V gene encodes CDR1 SNHLY and CDR2 FYNNEI. V dropped 6 bases and J dropped 0 bases, with 15 bases sitting between them. CDR3 length: 15 amino acids. CDR3 DNA sequence: TGTGCCAGCAGGGGGGGGACAGTCCTCTCCTACGAGCAGTACTTC. Translating it yields CASRGGTVLSYEQYF. Drawing the rest from reference TRBV2 and TRBJ2-7, the complete variable domain is EPEVTQTPSHQVTQMGQEVILRCVPISNHLYFYWYRQILGQKVEFLVSFYNNEISEKSEIFDDQFSVERPDGSNFTLKIRSTKLEDSAMYFCASRGGTVLSYEQYFGPGTRLTVT.

The CDR3 nucleotides read TGTGCCAGCAGTGTGGTGGACTTAAACAATGAGCAGTTCTTC. It specifies CASSVVDLNNEQFF. The rearrangement links TRBV12-3 or TRBV12-4 to TRBJ2-1, with D tentatively TRBD2 (5 bases). Trimming took 5 bases from V and 5 from J, leaving 13 bases between them. The CDR3 covers 14 residues.

The chain has TRBV12-3 or TRBV12-4 and TRBJ2-3, with 10 bases lining up with TRBD2. Germline trimming cut 1 base from V and 0 bases from J; bases unmatched to any gene: 7. The CDR3 totals 18 residues. CDR3 protein: CASSLEVLAGSSTDTQYF. CDR3 DNA: TGTGCCAGCAGTTTAGAGGTACTAGCGGGGTCCAGCACAGATACGCAGTATTTT.

The sample holds a few counts of this clonotype. The rearrangement joins TRBV7-2 to TRBJ2-1, with D unresolved. This CDR3 has 15 amino acids. Germline CDR1 SGHTA, CDR2 FQGNSA. V lost 0 bases and J 7 bases, leaving 13 bases between the germline ends. The CDR3 is CASSLASLMGNEQFF. The CDR3 nucleotides read TGTGCCAGCAGCTTAGCGAGCCTTATGGGGAATGAGCAGTTCTTC.

This clonotype was recorded once. As DNA, the CDR3 is TGTGCCAGCAGTCGCGAGAGGTTATATGGCTACACCTTC. Its protein is CASSRERLYGYTF. The V and J genes are TRBV27 and TRBJ1-2, with D uncertain. Trimming removed 5 bases at V and 5 bases at J, with 12 bases between. The germline CDR1 and CDR2 sequences are MNHEY and SMNVEV (reference sequence). CDR3 size: 13 residues.

V usage is TRBV13 and J usage is TRBJ1-2; TRBD1 aligns across 9 bases. In germline, CDR1 is PRHDT, CDR2 FYEKMQ (reference sequence). Losses at the gene ends were 5 bases for V and 3 bases for J; bases not matched to a gene: 19. CDR3 size: 19 residues. Written as DNA, the CDR3 is TGTGCCAGCAGCCCCAACCAGGGACAGGGAGAATTGGTGGACTATGGCTACACCTTC. Translating it yields CASSPNQGQGELVDYGYTF. The whole variable domain, remainder taken from reference TRBV13 and TRBJ1-2, is AAGVIQSPRHLIKEKRETATLKCYPIPRHDTVYWYQQGPGQDPQFLISFYEKMQSDKGSIPDRFSAQQFSDYHSELNMSSLELGDSALYFCASSPNQGQGELVDYGYTFGSGTRLTVV.

In this sample, this clonotype turned up a few times. The chain joins TRBV20-1 to TRBJ2-7, with D perhaps given as TRBD1 or TRBD2 (5 bases each). This CDR3 contains 15 residues. The ends were cut back, 2 bases at V and 7 bases at J, with 21 bases in the middle. Germline V gene data show CDR1 as DFQATT and CDR2 as SNEGSKA (reference sequence). The CDR3 bases are TGCAGTGCTAGAAGGCAGGGAACGGGGTCGCGGGAGCAGTACTTC. It specifies CSARRQGTGSREQYF.

The chain joins TRBV4-2 to TRBJ1-2; weak D call: TRBD1 (5 bases). V lost 1 base, J lost 2 bases, and 11 bases lay in between. CDR3 length equals 15 residues. The V gene's germline CDR1 is LGHNA and CDR2 YNFKEQ. CDR3 residues: CASSQGGGENYGYTF. DNA of the CDR3: TGTGCCAGCAGCCAAGGGGGCGGGGAGAACTATGGCTACACCTTC.

This clonotype was observed a handful of times. V gene TRBV4-2 combines with J gene TRBJ2-3, with 9 positions matching TRBD2. Germline CDR1 reads LGHNA; CDR2 reads YNFKEQ. This CDR3 is 18 amino acids long. The J segment lost 0 bases and the V segment lost 1 base, leaving 8 bases of the junction unmatched. The CDR3 DNA reads as TGTGCCAGCAGCCAAGGGGGTAGCGGGGGCCCTAGCACAGATACGCAGTATTTT. Translated, it gives CASSQGGSGGPSTDTQYF.

This chain connects TRBV3-1 to TRBJ2-5; perhaps TRBD2 as D (6 bases). V shed 5 bases and J shed 11 bases, with 18 bases lying between them. The CDR3 loop spans 13 amino acids. Germline CDR1 and CDR2: LGHDT and YNNKEL (reference sequence). This CDR3 is CASSDTGLREQYF. The CDR3 region has the DNA TGTGCCAGCAGCGACACCGGACTACGGGAGCAGTACTTC.

This clonotype showed up just a few times. V and J are TRBV28 and TRBJ2-7; either TRBD1 or TRBD2 may supply D (5 bases each). The ends were cut back, 5 bases at V and 7 bases at J, with 18 bases in the middle. Germline CDR1 is MDHEN and CDR2 is SYDVKM. The CDR3 extends over 14 amino acids. The CDR3 DNA follows: TGTGCCAGCAGTCTACTCGAAGGGGAGAAGGAGCAGTACTTC. It specifies CASSLLEGEKEQYF.

J is TRBJ2-4 and V is TRBV6-5; 11 nucleotides align to TRBD2. Losses at the gene ends were 0 bases for V and 0 bases for J; bases not matched to a gene: 7. The CDR3 spans 19 residues. The germline V gene has CDR1 MNHEY and CDR2 SVGAGI. DNA of the CDR3: TGTGCCAGCAGTTACTCGACTAGCGGGGACACCATAGCCAAAAACATTCAGTACTTC. Amino acid sequence: CASSYSTSGDTIAKNIQYF.

The V gene is TRBV3-1, the J gene TRBJ1-1; possibly TRBD1 for D (5 bases). This CDR3 contains 15 residues. V shed 3 bases and J shed 9 bases, with 20 bases lying between them. Per germline, CDR1 LGHDT and CDR2 YNNKEL (reference sequence). CDR3 region: CASSQTTAKGRKAFF. CDR3 in DNA: TGTGCCAGCAGCCAGACGACAGCAAAGGGACGTAAAGCTTTCTTT.